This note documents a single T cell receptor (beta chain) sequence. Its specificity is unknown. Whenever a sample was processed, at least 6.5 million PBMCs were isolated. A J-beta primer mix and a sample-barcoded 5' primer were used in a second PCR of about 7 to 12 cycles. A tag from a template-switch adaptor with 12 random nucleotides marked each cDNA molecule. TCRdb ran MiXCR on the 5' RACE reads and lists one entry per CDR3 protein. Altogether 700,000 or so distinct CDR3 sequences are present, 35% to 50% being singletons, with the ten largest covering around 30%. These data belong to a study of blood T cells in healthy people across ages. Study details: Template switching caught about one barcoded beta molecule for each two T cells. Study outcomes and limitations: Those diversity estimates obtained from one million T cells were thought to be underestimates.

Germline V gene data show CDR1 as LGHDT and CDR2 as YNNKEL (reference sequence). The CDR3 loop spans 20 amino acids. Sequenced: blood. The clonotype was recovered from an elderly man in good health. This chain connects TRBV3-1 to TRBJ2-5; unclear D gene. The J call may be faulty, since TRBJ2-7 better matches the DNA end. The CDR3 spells CASSPSFPPLRQATTYEQYF. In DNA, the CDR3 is TGTGCCAGCAGCCCAAGTTTTCCCCCTTTACGGCAGGCGACAACCTACGAGCAGTACTTC.